This entry lists 22 T cell receptor beta chains sequenced from one sample in a study of blood T cell repertoires in COVID-19. Sequenced by immunoSEQ multiplex PCR; TCRdb stores in-frame clones only, minus some. The data contain over 30,000 clones, about 74% of them singletons. The sequenced sample was peripheral blood. Source of these receptors: a human donor in a cohort sampled during active COVID-19.

This clone was counted only a few times. The chain joins TRBV6-6 to TRBJ1-6, with D unclear. Germline V lookup: CDR1 MNHNY, CDR2 SVGAGI (reference sequence). V gave up 2 bases and J gave up 0 bases, with 8 bases separating them. This CDR3 has 16 residues. The CDR3 loop reads CASSYRGGSYNSPLHF. CDR3 coding DNA: TGTGCCAGCAGTTACCGGGGAGGCTCCTATAATTCACCCCTCCACTTT.

V usage is TRBV18 and J usage is TRBJ1-4, with D possibly being TRBD1 (5 bases). The germline gives CDR1 KGHSH, CDR2 LQKENI. Trimming removed 6 bases at V and 8 bases at J, with 13 bases between. This CDR3 spans 13 amino acids. CDR3 coding DNA: TGTGCCAGCTCCCGGGCGGGGGTCGAAAAACTGTTTTTT. Residues: CASSRAGVEKLFF.

The chain employs TRBV11-3 and TRBJ2-1; D ambiguous. Trimming cost V 5 bases and J 7 bases, with 15 bases left between them. This CDR3 has 14 residues. Germline V gene sequence: CDR1 SGHNT, CDR2 YENEEA. In DNA form, the CDR3 reads TGTGCCAGCAGCCCGTATAACAGCCCGAATGAGCAGTTCTTC. This encodes CASSPYNSPNEQFF.

The chain carries TRBV28 and TRBJ1-6; 7 bases agree with TRBD1. Trimming removed 7 bases from V and 10 bases from J; junction bases left unmatched: 16. CDR1 MDHEN and CDR2 SYDVKM come from the germline V gene. CDR3 length: 16 residues. For the CDR3, the DNA is TGTGCCAGCAAGAGTCAGGGGGGTCGCGCCTTGTCACCCCTCCACTTT. It yields the protein CASKSQGGRALSPLHF.

The chain uses TRBV7-9 and TRBJ2-3, with TRBD2 identical over 9 bases. The CDR3 loop spans 16 amino acids. The trim removed 5 bases at V and 1 base at J, leaving 7 bases unmatched. Germline assignment: CDR1 SEHNR and CDR2 FQNEAQ (reference sequence). The chain's CDR3 is CASSLGGTSRTDTQYF. DNA for the CDR3: TGTGCCAGCAGCCTAGGGGGGACTAGCCGCACAGATACGCAGTATTTT.

This clone has just a few counts. The chain employs TRBV6-2 or TRBV6-3 and TRBJ2-1; 9 bases align to TRBD1. CDR1 MNHEY and CDR2 SVGEGT come from the germline V gene. This CDR3 contains 16 residues. V was clipped by 0 bases and J by 4 bases; unmatched bases: 4. The CDR3 DNA reads as TGTGCCAGCAGTTACTCCGGGACAGGGATATACAATGAGCAGTTCTTC. Translating it yields CASSYSGTGIYNEQFF.

The gene calls are TRBV4-1 and TRBJ1-2, with D unresolved. Germline CDR1 and CDR2: MGHRA and YSYEKL. This CDR3 region has 14 residues. Trimming cost V 0 bases and J 10 bases, with 15 bases left between them. The CDR3 loop is CASSQEWVNSLYTF. The CDR3, as DNA: TGCGCCAGCAGCCAAGAATGGGTCAACAGCCTCTACACCTTC.

The chain links TRBV5-1 to TRBJ2-2; TRBD1 matches 10 bases. The junction had 12 bases not matched to a gene; V was cut back by 4 bases and J by 6 bases. The CDR3 runs 17 residues. Germline CDR1 and CDR2: SGHRS and YFSETQ. The CDR3 protein is CASSRGQGFGSAGELFF. The DNA for the CDR3 is TGCGCCAGCAGCCGGGGACAGGGGTTCGGGTCGGCCGGGGAGCTGTTTTTT.

This clone occurred once. In nucleotides, the CDR3 is TGTGCCAGCAGCTTAGACGTGGACAAGACCCAGTACTTC. Amino acid sequence: CASSLDVDKTQYF. The chain is built from TRBV13 and TRBJ2-5, with D possibly being TRBD1 (5 bases). Germline assignment: CDR1 PRHDT and CDR2 FYEKMQ (reference sequence). This CDR3 has 13 residues. Trimming removed 1 base from V and 6 bases from J, with 9 bases in between.

V usage is TRBV7-8 and J usage is TRBJ2-3; D is perhaps TRBD2 (6 bases). V was pared by 1 base and J by 0 bases, with 11 bases between. This CDR3 is built from 16 residues. Germline loops: CDR1 SGHVS, CDR2 FQNEAQ. The CDR3 is CASSLGSGLSTDTQYF. DNA of the CDR3: TGTGCCAGCAGCTTAGGTAGCGGCCTCAGCACAGATACGCAGTATTTT.

J is TRBJ2-7 and V is TRBV29-1, with 13 bases matching TRBD2. Unmatched junction bases numbered 0, after V lost 1 base and J lost 0 bases. The CDR3 has 15 residues. Germline values: CDR1 SQVTM, CDR2 ANQGSEA. The CDR3 DNA sequence: TGCAGCGTTGAAGGGACTAGCGGGAGCTCCTACGAGCAGTACTTC. It codes for CSVEGTSGSSYEQYF.

This chain joins TRBV29-1 and TRBJ1-5; D is perhaps TRBD1 (6 bases). V was cut by 5 bases and J by 9 bases, with 17 bases left in between. Germline V gene lookup returns CDR1 SQVTM and CDR2 ANQGSEA. The CDR3 is 13 amino acids. This chain's CDR3 is CSVRTDSRGPQHF. CDR3 DNA sequence: TGCAGCGTTAGGACAGACTCGCGTGGGCCCCAGCATTTT.

This chain uses TRBV4-2 with TRBJ2-3, with 9 bases that match TRBD2. The CDR3 has 18 amino acids. V lost 1 base, J lost 5 bases, and 13 bases stayed unmatched. The V gene's germline CDR1 is LGHNA and CDR2 YNFKEQ. The CDR3 coding sequence is TGTGCCAGCAGCCAAGTAGCGGATCGAGCGGGGGGTCAAGATACGCAGTATTTT. Amino acids: CASSQVADRAGGQDTQYF.

V usage is TRBV29-1 and J usage is TRBJ2-5, with D maybe TRBD2 (6 bases). This CDR3 spans 15 amino acids. Trimming removed 8 bases at V and 4 bases at J, with 23 bases between. CDR1 and CDR2 (germline): SQVTM, ANQGSEA. The CDR3: CSIKTFGTPGETQYF. Written as DNA, the CDR3 is TGCAGCATTAAGACATTTGGGACTCCTGGAGAGACCCAGTACTTC. The full variable domain, in which reference TRBV29-1 and TRBJ2-5 provide the parts outside the CDR3, is SAVISQKPSRDICQRGTSLTIQCQVDSQVTMMFWYRQQPGQSLTLIATANQGSEATYESGFVIDKFPISRPNLTFSTLTVSNMSPEDSSIYLCSIKTFGTPGETQYFGPGTRLLVL.

Only one count was recorded for this clone. This CDR3 is CASSPQGASYNSPLHF. The DNA of the CDR3 is TGTGCCAGCAGCCCACAGGGAGCCTCCTATAATTCACCCCTCCACTTT. The chain has TRBV14 and TRBJ1-6, with a weak D call TRBD1 (6 bases). Germline CDR1 SGHDN, CDR2 FVKESK. V lost 4 bases and J lost 0, with 10 bases in between. The CDR3 spans 16 residues.

The V and J genes are TRBV12-3 or TRBV12-4 and TRBJ2-7; TRBD2 matches 7 bases. CDR3 size: 12 residues. The J segment lost 4 bases and the V segment lost 7 bases, leaving 4 bases of the junction unmatched. CDR3 in DNA: TGTGCCAGCAACATGGGAGGGTACGAGCAGTACTTC. It encodes CASNMGGYEQYF.

This clone was recorded many times. This sequence joins TRBV6-6 and TRBJ1-1; 7 nucleotides match TRBD1. CDR1 and CDR2 from the germline V gene are MNHNY and SVGAGI (reference sequence). V shed 6 bases, J shed 1 base, and the junction held 8 bases outside the gene matches. The CDR3 contains 15 residues. This CDR3 reads CASRPLTGSNTEAFF. In DNA, the CDR3 is TGTGCCAGCAGGCCCCTGACAGGGTCGAACACTGAAGCTTTCTTT.

The CDR3, as DNA: TGCGCCAGCAGCCAAGATACAAACCCCCCATTTGCTAACTATGGCTACACCTTC. Its protein is CASSQDTNPPFANYGYTF. The chain links TRBV4-3 to TRBJ1-2; no definite D call. V lost 0 bases to trimming and J lost 0 bases, with 17 bases between them. Germline V gene lookup returns CDR1 LGHNA and CDR2 YSLEER. This CDR3 has 18 amino acids.

The rearrangement links TRBV10-3 to TRBJ2-7; TRBD2 agrees at 8 bases. V was clipped by 3 bases and J by 2 bases; unmatched bases: 9. The CDR3 is made up of 16 amino acids. Looked up from germline, CDR1 is ENHRY and CDR2 is SYGVKD. The CDR3 DNA is TGTGCCATCAGTGACATAACTAGCGGCATAGCCTACGAGCAGTACTTC. This gives the protein CAISDITSGIAYEQYF.

The CDR3 reads CASRRQNLDTEAFF. The CDR3, as DNA: TGTGCCAGCAGAAGACAGAATTTAGACACTGAAGCTTTCTTT. The chain uses TRBV16 and TRBJ1-1; maybe TRBD1 (5 bases). The length of the CDR3 is 14 residues. Trimming took 6 bases from V and 3 from J, leaving 14 bases between them. Germline V gives CDR1 KGHSY, CDR2 FQNENV.

The rearrangement joins TRBV7-2 to TRBJ1-6; 8 bases map to TRBD1. The V gene's germline CDR1 is SGHTA and CDR2 FQGNSA. The CDR3 has 15 residues. After removal of 1 base from V and 9 bases from J, the junction contained 5 bases not matched to a gene. CDR3 nucleotide sequence: TGTGCCAGCAGCTTAGGGACAGGGTCTTTTTCACCCCTCCACTTT. It is translated as CASSLGTGSFSPLHF.

CDR3: CASSPPGQGGEQFF. For the CDR3, the DNA is TGTGCCAGCAGCCCCCCCGGGCAGGGAGGTGAGCAGTTCTTC. The chain combines TRBV7-9 with TRBJ2-1; tentatively, D is TRBD2 (6 bases). Deletions cut 5 bases from V and 9 bases from J, with 17 bases between. Germline-derived CDR1 and CDR2 are SEHNR and FQNEAQ (reference sequence). The CDR3 totals 14 residues.